This is a list of T cell receptor beta chains from one sample in a study of blood T cells in healthy people across ages. TCRdb re-called the 5' RACE reads with MiXCR, one entry per CDR3 protein. The sample comprises around 690,000 distinct CDR3 sequences, around 54% of which are singletons, and roughly 34% rests with the top ten. Sequencing was performed on blood. These TCRs come from a man in his 60s in good health. The CDR3 runs from the conserved cysteine through the conserved F or W. The order of the fields is D gene, CDR3 length, J gene, clone size, V gene, CDR3 protein, CDR3 DNA. The D gene is left open where the match is weak. Some rows mark clone size as missing; the rest say once, few, many or name a class of expanded clone.

- | 17 | TRBJ2-5 | few | TRBV29-1 | CSVVPLALGRYQETQYF | TGCAGCGTTGTACCGCTCGCCCTGGGACGGTACCAAGAGACCCAGTACTTC
- | 15 | TRBJ2-3 | few | TRBV12-3/TRBV12-4 | CASSFGGGSTDTQYF | TGTGCCAGCAGTTTTGGCGGGGGCAGCACAGATACGCAGTATTTT
- | 14 | TRBJ2-3 | - | TRBV6-5 | CASSRRQHTDTQYF | TGTGCCAGCAGCCGAAGGCAACACACAGATACGCAGTATTTT
- | 14 | TRBJ1-2 | - | TRBV12-3/TRBV12-4 | CASILDSYPGGYTF | TGTGCCAGCATCCTCGACAGCTACCCGGGGGGCTACACCTTC
- | 16 | TRBJ2-5 | - | TRBV4-1 | CASSQTKQGPQETQYF | TGCGCCAGCAGTCAGACAAAACAGGGTCCCCAAGAGACCCAGTACTTC
- | 18 | TRBJ1-4 | once | TRBV14 | CASSQDPAIGLTNEKLFF | TGTGCCAGCAGCCAAGATCCCGCCATAGGGCTAACTAATGAAAAACTGTTTTTT
- | 15 | TRBJ1-1 | few | TRBV5-1 | CASSGQTGVGTEAFF | TGCGCCAGCAGCGGGCAGACGGGGGTCGGGACTGAAGCTTTCTTT
TRBD1 | 16 | TRBJ2-5 | - | TRBV12-3/TRBV12-4 | CASSQHTTGVGETQYF | TGTGCCAGCAGCCAACATACCACAGGGGTTGGGGAGACCCAGTACTTC
TRBD1 | 13 | TRBJ1-5 | - | TRBV29-1 | CSGRQGLEQPQHF | TGCAGCGGCCGACAGGGATTGGAGCAGCCCCAGCATTTT
TRBD1 | 14 | TRBJ1-5 | few | TRBV29-1 | CSVDGQGADQPQHF | TGCAGCGTTGACGGACAGGGGGCTGATCAGCCCCAGCATTTT
- | 13 | TRBJ2-7 | few | TRBV5-1 | CASSLFPENEQYF | TGCGCCAGCAGCTTATTTCCCGAGAACGAGCAGTACTTC
TRBD2 | 16 | TRBJ2-3 | few | TRBV7-6 | CASSLNAGGSPDTQYF | TGTGCCAGCAGCTTAAACGCGGGGGGGTCCCCAGATACGCAGTATTTT
TRBD1 | 16 | TRBJ1-1 | - | TRBV13 | CASSFRPGTVNTEAFF | TGTGCCAGCAGCTTCCGGCCCGGGACAGTGAACACTGAAGCTTTCTTT
- | 14 | TRBJ2-6 | few | TRBV5-1 | CASSLAAGLDVLTF | TGCGCCAGCAGCTTGGCCGCAGGGCTGGACGTCCTGACTTTC
- | 12 | TRBJ2-3 | - | TRBV12-3/TRBV12-4 | CASRLLADTQYF | TGTGCCAGCAGACTACTGGCAGATACGCAGTATTTT
TRBD1 | 14 | TRBJ2-1 | - | TRBV6-5 | CASSPRQGASEQFF | TGTGCCAGCAGCCCGAGACAGGGGGCAAGTGAGCAGTTCTTC
TRBD2 | 16 | TRBJ2-3 | - | TRBV5-1 | CASSLALAFETDTQYF | TGCGCCAGCAGCTTGGCACTAGCGTTCGAGACAGATACGCAGTATTTT
- | 13 | TRBJ1-5 | - | TRBV5-1 | CASSLDLEQPQHF | TGCGCCAGCAGCTTGGATTTAGAACAGCCCCAACATTTT
TRBD1 | 15 | TRBJ2-4 | - | TRBV20-1 | CSARPGQGNPEKQYF | TGCAGTGCTAGGCCGGGACAGGGGAACCCCGAGAAGCAGTACTTC
- | 13 | TRBJ2-5 | few | TRBV5-1 | CASSLQDLETQYF | TGCGCCAGCAGCTTGCAGGACCTGGAGACCCAGTACTTC
- | 13 | TRBJ1-3 | - | TRBV6-5 | CASRPHTGNTIYF | TGTGCCAGCAGACCTCACACTGGAAACACCATATATTTT
- | 12 | TRBJ2-7 | - | TRBV29-1 | CSVQIFRSEQYF | TGCAGCGTCCAGATATTTCGAAGTGAGCAGTACTTC
- | 14 | TRBJ2-1 | few | TRBV20-1 | CSAPRGAGDNEQFF | TGCAGTGCCCCCCGGGGGGCGGGGGACAATGAGCAGTTCTTC
- | 13 | TRBJ2-5 | - | TRBV21-1 | CASSQEFRWKQYF | TGTGCCAGCAGCCAAGAGTTCCGCTGGAAGCAGTACTTC
TRBD2 | 15 | TRBJ2-1 | - | TRBV27 | CASRTSGGAGNEQFF | TGTGCCAGCAGGACTAGCGGGGGGGCCGGAAATGAGCAGTTCTTC
- | 14 | TRBJ2-3 | - | TRBV24-1 | CATSDARGTDTQYF | TGTGCCACCAGTGACGCTCGGGGCACAGATACGCAGTATTTT
TRBD2 | 13 | TRBJ2-7 | - | TRBV20-1 | CSASGGDLYEQYF | TGCAGTGCTAGCGGGGGGGACCTCTACGAGCAGTACTTC
- | 13 | TRBJ1-2 | - | TRBV29-1 | CSVEVSSLYGYTF | TGCAGCGTTGAGGTCTCCTCCCTATATGGCTACACCTTC
- | 13 | TRBJ1-2 | - | TRBV20-1 | CSAPQGANYGYTF | TGCAGTGCCCCCCAGGGAGCTAACTATGGCTACACCTTC
- | 16 | TRBJ1-6 | once | TRBV11-2 | CASSLEAAGFNSPLHF | TGTGCCAGCAGCTTAGAAGCGGCAGGGTTTAATTCACCCCTCCACTTT
TRBD1 | 14 | TRBJ1-4 | once | TRBV2 | CASSWDRSRGGLFF | TGTGCCAGCAGTTGGGACAGGTCAAGGGGCGGACTGTTTTTT
- | 17 | TRBJ2-6 | - | TRBV6-1 | CVSSRGSIYSGANVLTF | TGTGTCAGCAGTCGGGGTAGCATATACTCTGGGGCCAACGTCCTGACTTTC
TRBD1 | 16 | TRBJ2-7 | - | TRBV7-2 | CASSITGTGRDNEQYF | TGTGCCAGCAGCATAACCGGGACAGGGAGGGACAACGAGCAGTACTTC
- | 16 | TRBJ2-1 | - | TRBV21-1 | CASSKALGTSYNERFF | TGTGCCAGCAGCAAAGCTCTAGGGACTTCCTACAATGAGCGGTTCTTC
TRBD1 | 15 | TRBJ2-1 | - | TRBV20-1 | CSARDRRQGLNEQFF | TGCAGTGCTAGAGATCGAAGACAGGGTTTGAATGAGCAGTTCTTC
- | 15 | TRBJ2-7 | - | TRBV5-4 | CASSSDSFSYNEQYF | TGTGCCAGCAGCTCGGACAGTTTCTCCTACAATGAGCAGTACTTC
TRBD2 | 15 | TRBJ2-3 | - | TRBV10-3 | CAIRETGTSSDTQYF | TGTGCCATCCGGGAGACCGGGACTAGCTCAGATACGCAGTATTTT
- | 11 | TRBJ1-1 | - | TRBV7-9 | CASSPGSEAFF | TGTGCCAGCAGCCCTGGGTCGGAAGCTTTCTTT
TRBD2 | 15 | TRBJ2-5 | few | TRBV28 | CASSLRTSGAETQYF | TGTGCCAGCAGCCTCAGGACTAGCGGGGCGGAGACCCAGTACTTC
TRBD2 | 14 | TRBJ2-7 | once | TRBV27 | CASKLGEGHYEQYF | TGTGCCAGCAAACTGGGGGAGGGCCACTACGAGCAGTACTTC
- | 12 | TRBJ2-1 | - | TRBV6-5 | CASVGSYNEQFF | TGTGCCAGCGTGGGCTCCTACAATGAGCAGTTCTTC
TRBD1 | 14 | TRBJ1-2 | - | TRBV6-1 | CASSETGQGGGYTF | TGTGCCAGCAGTGAGACCGGACAGGGGGGCGGCTACACCTTC
- | 14 | TRBJ2-3 | - | TRBV20-1 | CSAPDSSSTDTQYF | TGCAGTGCACCAGATAGCTCTAGCACAGATACGCAGTATTTT
- | 14 | TRBJ2-7 | - | TRBV3-1 | CASSQGANSYEQYF | TGTGCCAGCAGCCAAGGCGCCAACTCCTACGAGCAGTACTTC
- | 14 | TRBJ2-1 | - | TRBV20-1 | CSARGNNLYNEQFF | TGCAGTGCTAGAGGGAACAACCTTTACAATGAGCAGTTCTTC
- | 15 | TRBJ1-1 | - | TRBV5-1 | CASSQPGTDNTEAFF | TGCGCCAGCAGCCAGCCGGGGACGGACAACACTGAAGCTTTCTTT
- | 13 | TRBJ2-5 | - | TRBV12-3/TRBV12-4 | CASSSGVEETQYF | TGTGCCAGCTCCTCAGGGGTGGAAGAGACCCAGTACTTC
- | 12 | TRBJ2-7 | - | TRBV7-2 | CASSLSRTEQYF | TGTGCCAGCAGCTTAAGTCGGACAGAGCAGTACTTC
- | 16 | TRBJ2-7 | few | TRBV9 | CASSVGGTGAYNEQYF | TGTGCCAGCAGCGTAGGGGGGACGGGGGCCTACAATGAGCAGTACTTC
- | 15 | TRBJ2-5 | - | TRBV10-3 | CAISEPAGLKETQYF | TGTGCCATCAGTGAGCCGGCGGGACTCAAAGAGACCCAGTACTTC
- | 14 | TRBJ2-6 | - | TRBV5-1 | CASRPRVGANVLTF | TGCGCCAGCAGGCCCAGGGTTGGGGCCAACGTCCTGACTTTC
- | 15 | TRBJ2-4 | - | TRBV12-3/TRBV12-4 | CASSLQPGASNEQYF | TGTGCCAGCAGTTTACAGCCGGGGGCGAGCAATGAGCAGTACTTC